This TCR beta chain originates from a study of T cells after yellow fever vaccination. Study outcomes and limitations: Any FACS-sorted repertoire could hold abundant clonotypes that contaminate it from the bulk population. Most primary-vaccination clones reappeared after the booster (about 97% CD4, about 88% CD8). It was a weaker secondary response, yet one that peaked faster, at day 5 versus 15.

This clonotype was observed a single time. The target antigen is unknown. It may be a read error: a sequence one base away is much more abundant. Trimming shortened V by 5 bases and J by 4 bases, and 11 bases separated the two germline ends. Looked up from germline, CDR1 is SGHTA and CDR2 is FQGTGA. There are 13 residues in the CDR3. The 5'RACE template-switching step produced TCR cDNA and added a universal primer site and UMIs. MiXCR, run by TCRdb on the 5' RACE reads, gives a single entry per CDR3 protein. Of about 120,000 distinct CDR3 sequences detected, more than 5.5% appear once; the ten largest clones hold around 2.6%.

This TCR was recovered from a man between 18 and 35 years old who received the YFV17D yellow fever vaccine. The chain joins TRBV7-3 to TRBJ2-5; no definite D call. Sequenced here: CD4+ T cells sorted from PBMCs, sampled about 49 days after the first yellow fever vaccination. The CDR3 DNA follows: TGTGCCAGCAGCACATGCCCCCCAGAGACCCAGTACTTC. Protein sequence: CASSTCPPETQYF.